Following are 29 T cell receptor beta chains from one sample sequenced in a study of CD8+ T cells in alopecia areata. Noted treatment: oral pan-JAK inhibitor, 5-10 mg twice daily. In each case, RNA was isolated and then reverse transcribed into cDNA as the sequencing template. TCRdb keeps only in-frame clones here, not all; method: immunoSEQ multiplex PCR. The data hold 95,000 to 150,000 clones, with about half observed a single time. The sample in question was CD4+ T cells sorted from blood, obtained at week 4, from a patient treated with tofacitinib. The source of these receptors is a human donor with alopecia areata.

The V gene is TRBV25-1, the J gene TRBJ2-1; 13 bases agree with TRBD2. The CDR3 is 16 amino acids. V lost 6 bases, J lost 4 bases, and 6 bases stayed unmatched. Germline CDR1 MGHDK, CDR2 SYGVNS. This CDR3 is CASSRTSGSMYNEQFF. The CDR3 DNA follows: TGTGCCAGCAGCCGGACTAGCGGGAGTATGTACAATGAGCAGTTCTTC.

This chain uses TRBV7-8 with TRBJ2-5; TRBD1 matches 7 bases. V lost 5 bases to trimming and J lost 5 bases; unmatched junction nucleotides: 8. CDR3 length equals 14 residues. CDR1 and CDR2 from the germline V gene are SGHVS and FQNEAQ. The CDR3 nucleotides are TGTGCCAGCAGCCCGGGACAGTCGACTGAGACCCAGTACTTC. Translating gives CASSPGQSTETQYF.

DNA for the CDR3: TGTGCCAGCAGTCCCCTGGACGGAATTAATTCACCCCTCCACTTT. Its protein is CASSPLDGINSPLHF. The V gene is TRBV25-1, the J gene TRBJ1-6; D uncertain. The V gene lost 5 bases and the J gene lost 6 bases, with 14 bases spanning the gap. The CDR3 is 15 amino acids. From germline, CDR1 is MGHDK and CDR2 SYGVNS. The variable domain in full, with the rest retrieved from reference TRBV25-1 and TRBJ1-6, is EADIYQTPRYLVIGTGKKITLECSQTMGHDKMYWYQQDPGMELHLIHYSYGVNSTEKGDLSSESTVSRIRTEHFPLTLESARPSHTSQYLCASSPLDGINSPLHFGNGTRLTVT.

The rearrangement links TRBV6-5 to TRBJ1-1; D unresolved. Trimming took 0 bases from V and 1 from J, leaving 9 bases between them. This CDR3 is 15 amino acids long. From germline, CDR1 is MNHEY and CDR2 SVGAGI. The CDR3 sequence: CASSYSARPNTEAFF. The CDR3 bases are TGTGCCAGCAGTTACTCGGCCAGGCCGAACACTGAAGCTTTCTTT.

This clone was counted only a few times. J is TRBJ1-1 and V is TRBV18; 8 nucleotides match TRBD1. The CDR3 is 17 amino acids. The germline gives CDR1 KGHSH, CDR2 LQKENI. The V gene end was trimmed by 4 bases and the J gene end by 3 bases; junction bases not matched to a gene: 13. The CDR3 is CASSRFSLGQGDTEAFF. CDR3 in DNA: TGTGCCAGCTCACGTTTTTCCCTCGGACAGGGTGACACTGAAGCTTTCTTT. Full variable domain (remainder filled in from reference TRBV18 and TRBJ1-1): NAGVMQNPRHLVRRRGQEARLRCSPMKGHSHVYWYRQLPEEGLKFMVYLQKENIIDESGMPKERFSAEFPKEGPSILRIQQVVRGDSAAYFCASSRFSLGQGDTEAFFGQGTRLTVV.

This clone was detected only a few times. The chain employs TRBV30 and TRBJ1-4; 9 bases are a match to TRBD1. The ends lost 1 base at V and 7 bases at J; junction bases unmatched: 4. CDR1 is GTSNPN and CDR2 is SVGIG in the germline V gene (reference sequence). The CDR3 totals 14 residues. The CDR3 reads CAWSGTGGFEKLFF. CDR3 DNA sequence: TGTGCCTGGAGTGGCACAGGGGGCTTTGAAAAACTGTTTTTT.

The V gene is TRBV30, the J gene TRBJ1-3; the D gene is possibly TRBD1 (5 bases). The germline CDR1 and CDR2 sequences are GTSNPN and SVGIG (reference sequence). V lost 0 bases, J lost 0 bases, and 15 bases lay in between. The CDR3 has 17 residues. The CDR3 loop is CAWSVRGRGISGNTIYF. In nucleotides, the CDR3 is TGTGCCTGGAGTGTACGCGGTCGGGGCATCTCTGGAAACACCATATATTTT.

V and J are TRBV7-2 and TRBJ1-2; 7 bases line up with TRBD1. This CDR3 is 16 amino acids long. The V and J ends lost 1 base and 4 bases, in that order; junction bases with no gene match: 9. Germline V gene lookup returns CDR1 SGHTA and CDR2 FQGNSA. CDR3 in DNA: TGTGCCAGCAGCTTAGGTGGTGGGGGACAGCTCTATGGCTACACCTTC. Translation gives CASSLGGGGQLYGYTF.

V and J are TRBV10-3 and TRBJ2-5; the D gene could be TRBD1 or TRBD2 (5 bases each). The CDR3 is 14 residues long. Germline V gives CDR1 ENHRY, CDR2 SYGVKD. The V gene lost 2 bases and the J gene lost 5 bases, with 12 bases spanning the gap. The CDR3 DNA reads TGTGCCATCAGTGAGCTTCGGGGACGTGAGACCCAGTACTTC. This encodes CAISELRGRETQYF.

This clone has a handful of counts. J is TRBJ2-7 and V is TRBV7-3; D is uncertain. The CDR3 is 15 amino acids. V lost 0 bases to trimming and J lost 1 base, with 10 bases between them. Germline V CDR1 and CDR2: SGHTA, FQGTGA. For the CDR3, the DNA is TGTGCCAGCAGCTTAACACCAGGTCCTTCCTACGAGCAGTACTTC. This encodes CASSLTPGPSYEQYF. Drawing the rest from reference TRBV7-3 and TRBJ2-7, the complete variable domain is GAGVSQTPSNKVTEKGKYVELRCDPISGHTALYWYRQSLGQGPEFLIYFQGTGAADDSGLPNDRFFAVRPEGSVSTLKIQRTERGDSAVYLCASSLTPGPSYEQYFGPGTRLTVT.

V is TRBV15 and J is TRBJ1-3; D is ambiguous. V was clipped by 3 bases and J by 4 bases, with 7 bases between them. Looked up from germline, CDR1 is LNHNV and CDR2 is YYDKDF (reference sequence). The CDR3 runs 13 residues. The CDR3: CATSRVPGNTIYF. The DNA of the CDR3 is TGTGCCACCAGCAGGGTCCCAGGAAACACCATATATTTT.

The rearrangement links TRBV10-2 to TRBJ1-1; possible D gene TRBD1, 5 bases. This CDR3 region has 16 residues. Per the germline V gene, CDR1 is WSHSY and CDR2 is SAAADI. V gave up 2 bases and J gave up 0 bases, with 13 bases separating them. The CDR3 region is CASSEAARVMNTEAFF. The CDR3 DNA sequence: TGCGCCAGCAGTGAGGCTGCCAGGGTCATGAACACTGAAGCTTTCTTT.

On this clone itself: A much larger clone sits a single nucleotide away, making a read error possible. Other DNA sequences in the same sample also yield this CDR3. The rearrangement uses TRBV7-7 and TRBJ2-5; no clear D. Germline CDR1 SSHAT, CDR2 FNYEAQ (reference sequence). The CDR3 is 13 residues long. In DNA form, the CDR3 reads TGTGCTAGCAGCTTGAACTTTCAAGAGACCCAGTACTTC. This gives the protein CASSLNFQETQYF.

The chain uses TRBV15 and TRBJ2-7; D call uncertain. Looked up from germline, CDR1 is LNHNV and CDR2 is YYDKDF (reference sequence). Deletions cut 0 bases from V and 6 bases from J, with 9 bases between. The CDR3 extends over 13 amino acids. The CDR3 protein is CATSRDPTSEQYF. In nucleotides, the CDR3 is TGTGCCACCAGCAGAGATCCCACATCCGAGCAGTACTTC.

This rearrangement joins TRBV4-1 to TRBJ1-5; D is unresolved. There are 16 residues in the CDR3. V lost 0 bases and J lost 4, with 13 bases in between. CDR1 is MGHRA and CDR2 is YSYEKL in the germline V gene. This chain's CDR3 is CASSQDNWIGNQPQHF. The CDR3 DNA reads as TGCGCCAGCAGCCAAGATAACTGGATTGGGAATCAGCCCCAGCATTTT.

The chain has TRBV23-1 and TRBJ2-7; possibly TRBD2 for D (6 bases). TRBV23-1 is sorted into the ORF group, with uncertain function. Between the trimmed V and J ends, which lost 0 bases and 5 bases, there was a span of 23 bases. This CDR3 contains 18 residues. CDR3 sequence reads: CASSQSLSQAGLKHEQYF. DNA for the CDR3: TGCGCCAGCAGTCAATCGCTTTCACAGGCGGGGCTGAAGCACGAGCAGTACTTC.

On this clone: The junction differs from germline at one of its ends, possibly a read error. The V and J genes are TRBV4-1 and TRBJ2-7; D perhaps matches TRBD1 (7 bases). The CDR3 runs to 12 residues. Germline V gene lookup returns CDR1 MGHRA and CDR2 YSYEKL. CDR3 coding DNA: TGCGCCAGCAGACCCATGGGCGGGACAGAGGTATTC. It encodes CASRPMGGTEVF.

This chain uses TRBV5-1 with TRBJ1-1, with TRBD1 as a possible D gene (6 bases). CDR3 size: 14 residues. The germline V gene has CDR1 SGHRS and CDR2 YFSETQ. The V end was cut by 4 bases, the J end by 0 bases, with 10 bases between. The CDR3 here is CASSGGQLNTEAFF. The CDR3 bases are TGCGCCAGCAGCGGAGGACAGTTGAACACTGAAGCTTTCTTT.

The CDR3 loop is CASSQHDGRSPYNEQFF. The CDR3 bases are TGCGCCAGCAGCCAACATGACGGAAGGAGTCCCTACAATGAGCAGTTCTTC. The chain links TRBV4-1 to TRBJ2-1; D call uncertain. Germline CDR1 is MGHRA and CDR2 is YSYEKL. The germline V and J ends were trimmed by 2 bases and 2 bases, with 16 bases remaining between them. The CDR3 is made up of 17 amino acids.

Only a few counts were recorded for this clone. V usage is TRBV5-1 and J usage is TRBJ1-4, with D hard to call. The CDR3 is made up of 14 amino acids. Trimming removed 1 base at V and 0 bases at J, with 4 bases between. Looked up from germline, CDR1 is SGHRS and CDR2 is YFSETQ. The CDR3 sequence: CASSLTATNEKLFF. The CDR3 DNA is TGCGCCAGCAGCTTGACAGCAACTAATGAAAAACTGTTTTTT.

The CDR3 sequence: CASTSIGTEAFF. DNA of the CDR3: TGTGCCAGCACCTCAATTGGGACTGAAGCTTTCTTT. The genes are TRBV6-5 and TRBJ1-1; D remains unclear. Germline V CDR1 and CDR2: MNHEY, SVGAGI. Trimming took off 7 bases at V and 5 bases at J, with 11 bases between the two ends. The CDR3 has 12 amino acids.

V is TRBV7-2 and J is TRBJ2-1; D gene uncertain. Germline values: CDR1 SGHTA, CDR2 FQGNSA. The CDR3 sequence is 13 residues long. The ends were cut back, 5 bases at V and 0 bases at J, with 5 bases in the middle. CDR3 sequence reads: CASSRSSYNEQFF. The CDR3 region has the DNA TGTGCCAGCAGCCGAAGCTCCTACAATGAGCAGTTCTTC.

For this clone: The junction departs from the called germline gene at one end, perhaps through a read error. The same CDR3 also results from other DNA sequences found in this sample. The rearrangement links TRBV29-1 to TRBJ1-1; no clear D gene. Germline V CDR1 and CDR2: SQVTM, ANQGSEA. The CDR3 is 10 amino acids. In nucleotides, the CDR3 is TGCAGCGTTTCTCGCACTGAAGCCTTCTTT. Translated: CSVSRTEAFF.

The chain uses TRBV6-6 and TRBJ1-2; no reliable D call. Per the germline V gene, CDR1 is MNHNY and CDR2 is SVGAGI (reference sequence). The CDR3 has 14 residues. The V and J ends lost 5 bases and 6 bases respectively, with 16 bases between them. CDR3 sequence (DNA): TGTGCCAGCAGTCAACTGACAAAGGCGGATGGCTACACCTTC. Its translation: CASSQLTKADGYTF.

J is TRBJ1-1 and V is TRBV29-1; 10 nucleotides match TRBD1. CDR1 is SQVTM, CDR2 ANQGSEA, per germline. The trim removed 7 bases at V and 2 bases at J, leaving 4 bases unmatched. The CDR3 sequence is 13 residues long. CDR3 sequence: CSARDRGNTEAFF. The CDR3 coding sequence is TGCAGCGCCCGGGACAGGGGAAACACTGAAGCTTTCTTT.

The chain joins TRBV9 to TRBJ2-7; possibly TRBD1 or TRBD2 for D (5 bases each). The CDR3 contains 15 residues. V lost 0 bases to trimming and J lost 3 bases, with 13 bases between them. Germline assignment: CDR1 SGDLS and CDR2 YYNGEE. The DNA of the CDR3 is TGTGCCAGCAGCGTAGCTATGGGGACCCACTACGAGCAGTACTTC. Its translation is CASSVAMGTHYEQYF. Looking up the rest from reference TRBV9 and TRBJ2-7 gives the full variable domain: DSGVTQTPKHLITATGQRVTLRCSPRSGDLSVYWYQQSLDQGLQFLIQYYNGEERAKGNILERFSAQQFPDLHSELNLSSLELGDSALYFCASSVAMGTHYEQYFGPGTRLTVT.

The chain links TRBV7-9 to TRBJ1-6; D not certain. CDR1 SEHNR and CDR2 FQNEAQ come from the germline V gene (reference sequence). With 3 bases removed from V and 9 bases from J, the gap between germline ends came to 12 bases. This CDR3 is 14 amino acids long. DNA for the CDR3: TGTGCCAGCAGCTTTCCTGGCGAATTTTCACCCCTCCACTTT. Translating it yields CASSFPGEFSPLHF.

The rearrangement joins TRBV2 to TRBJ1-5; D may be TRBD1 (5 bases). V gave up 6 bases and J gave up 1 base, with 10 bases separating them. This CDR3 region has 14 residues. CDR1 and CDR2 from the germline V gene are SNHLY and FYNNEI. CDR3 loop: CASSLDRSNQPQHF. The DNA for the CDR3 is TGTGCCAGCAGCCTCGACAGAAGCAATCAGCCCCAGCATTTT.

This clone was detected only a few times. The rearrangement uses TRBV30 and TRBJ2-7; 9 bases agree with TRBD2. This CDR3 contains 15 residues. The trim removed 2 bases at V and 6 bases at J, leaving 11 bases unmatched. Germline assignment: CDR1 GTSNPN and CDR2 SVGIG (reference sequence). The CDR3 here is CAWSYGRGGVSEQYF. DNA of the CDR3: TGTGCCTGGAGTTATGGACGCGGGGGGGTGAGCGAGCAGTACTTC.